These 4 T cell receptor beta chains originate from one sample sequenced in a study of beta chain features in type 1 diabetes. The investigators reverse transcribed all of the isolated RNA, so they sequenced expressed TCRB transcripts. TCRdb's table, derived via immunoSEQ multiplex PCR, lists solely in-frame clones and lacks some. The sample contains under 450,000 clones, over 11% of which appear only once. Sequencing was performed on naive CD4+ T cells from blood. These receptors all stem from a man aged 30 to 45 in good health.

J is TRBJ2-1 and V is TRBV9; 7 nucleotides match TRBD2. There are 16 residues in the CDR3. Germline assignment: CDR1 SGDLS and CDR2 YYNGEE. Unmatched junction bases numbered 7, after V lost 0 bases and J lost 4 bases. The CDR3 loop reads CASSVGPGGGYNEQFF. CDR3 nucleotide sequence: TGTGCCAGCAGCGTAGGACCGGGAGGAGGTTACAATGAGCAGTTCTTC.

Only a few counts were recorded for this clone. The gene calls are TRBV5-4 and TRBJ1-1; the D gene is possibly TRBD1 (6 bases). The CDR3 covers 17 residues. Trimming shortened V by 0 bases and J by 1 base, and 16 bases separated the two germline ends. Germline loops: CDR1 SGHNT, CDR2 YYREEE (reference sequence). The CDR3 DNA reads TGTGCCAGCAGCTTGGCCGGGGGACAAATGGGGAACACTGAAGCTTTCTTT. It is translated as CASSLAGGQMGNTEAFF.

The rearrangement joins TRBV28 to TRBJ2-1, with D hard to call. The V and J ends lost 2 bases and 9 bases respectively, with 8 bases between them. The CDR3 runs 12 residues. CDR1 is MDHEN and CDR2 is SYDVKM in the germline V gene. The CDR3 loop reads CASSLVGVEQFF. CDR3 DNA: TGTGCCAGCAGTTTAGTGGGCGTTGAGCAGTTCTTC.

This chain uses TRBV27 with TRBJ1-1; the D gene is possibly TRBD1 (5 bases). Germline V gene lookup returns CDR1 MNHEY and CDR2 SMNVEV (reference sequence). The CDR3 sequence is 14 residues long. V lost 4 bases to trimming and J lost 2 bases, with 11 bases between them. This chain's CDR3 is CASSYMGQNTEAFF. The DNA for the CDR3 is TGTGCCAGCAGTTATATGGGGCAAAACACTGAAGCTTTCTTT.